One and the same sample provided the 19 T cell receptor beta chains below, sequenced in a study of CD8+CD57+ T cells in acquired aplastic anemia. Flow cytometry had shown expanded CD8+CD57+ cells in the patients chosen for sequencing. CDR3 and TCR beta VDJ profiling relied on a genomic DNA template. TCRdb ran MiXCR on the reads and lists one entry per CDR3 protein. Altogether approximately 190,000 distinct CDR3 sequences are present, less than 60% being singletons, with the ten largest covering 9.7%. Sequenced material: sorted CD4+, CD8+, or CD8+CD57+ T cells (not recorded which) from PBMCs. The receptors stem from a human donor with aplastic anemia.

There are many counts of this clonotype. The chain combines TRBV12-5 with TRBJ2-7, with a tentative D call TRBD2 (6 bases). Trimming removed 6 bases from V and 3 bases from J, with 15 bases in between. From germline, CDR1 is LGHNT and CDR2 FRNRAP. The CDR3 contains 14 residues. CDR3 protein: CASGTQPGVYEQYF. The CDR3 DNA follows: TGTGCTAGTGGCACCCAACCGGGGGTCTACGAGCAGTACTTC.

The chain couples TRBV10-2 to TRBJ2-1; no clear D. The V end lost 4 bases, the J end lost 8 bases, and 12 bases lay between the germline ends. Per the germline V gene, CDR1 is WSHSY and CDR2 is SAAADI. This CDR3 is 13 amino acids long. CDR3 nucleotides: TGCGCCAGCAGTGTAGGCCTCCTCTATGAGCAGTTCTTC. Residues: CASSVGLLYEQFF.

The sample holds many counts of this clonotype. The rearrangement uses TRBV2 and TRBJ2-1; 7 nucleotides line up with TRBD2. Germline V gene data show CDR1 as SNHLY and CDR2 as FYNNEI. The CDR3 runs 14 residues. Trimming cost V 6 bases and J 4 bases; bases outside gene matches: 6. CDR3 amino acids: CASRDLAVYNEQFF. The CDR3 DNA reads as TGTGCCAGCAGGGATCTAGCGGTATACAATGAGCAGTTCTTC.

The chain employs TRBV7-9 and TRBJ1-2, with TRBD1 as a possible D gene (5 bases). Germline values: CDR1 SEHNR, CDR2 FQNEAQ (reference sequence). The CDR3 has 15 residues. V lost 3 bases to trimming and J lost 7 bases, with 18 bases between them. The CDR3 region is CASSFPWGGMAGYTF. The CDR3, as DNA: TGTGCCAGCAGCTTTCCATGGGGGGGGATGGCTGGCTACACCTTC. Full variable domain (remainder filled in from reference TRBV7-9 and TRBJ1-2): DTGVSQNPRHKITKRGQNVTFRCDPISEHNRLYWYRQTLGQGPEFLTYFQNEAQLEKSRLLSDRFSAERPKGSFSTLEIQRTEQGDSAMYLCASSFPWGGMAGYTFGSGTRLTVV.

This clonotype was recorded at least ten times. This chain joins TRBV12-3 or TRBV12-4 and TRBJ1-2, with TRBD1 matching over 9 bases. The CDR3 is 14 residues long. V shed 5 bases and J 7 bases; nucleotides not matched to a gene: 8. This CDR3 is CASSRPGTGFGYTF. Here the CDR3 DNA reads TGTGCCAGCAGTCGTCCCGGGACAGGGTTTGGCTACACCTTC.

J is TRBJ1-2 and V is TRBV11-1; D call uncertain. The CDR3 sequence is 17 residues long. Germline loops: CDR1 SGHAT, CDR2 FQDESV (reference sequence). Trimming left V 5 bases short and J 1 base short, with 20 bases between. CDR3 in amino acids: CASSHPPAGRRNYGYTF. For the CDR3, the DNA is TGTGCCAGCAGCCACCCCCCCGCGGGGAGACGTAACTATGGCTACACCTTC.

This clonotype occurred many times. The CDR3 sequence is CASSEGQVGETQYF. The CDR3 bases are TGTGCCAGCAGTGAAGGGCAGGTGGGAGAGACCCAGTACTTC. J is TRBJ2-5 and V is TRBV2, with unresolved D. The CDR3 extends over 14 amino acids. V was trimmed by 1 base and J by 4 bases, leaving 10 bases between them. In germline, CDR1 is SNHLY, CDR2 FYNNEI.

The rearrangement uses TRBV7-9 and TRBJ2-5; 9 bases align to TRBD1. This CDR3 has 14 residues. Germline CDR1 SEHNR, CDR2 FQNEAQ (reference sequence). The junction had 4 bases not matched to a gene; V was cut back by 5 bases and J by 3 bases. The CDR3 bases are TGTGCCAGCAGCCTGGGACAGGGTAAAGAGACCCAGTACTTC. It translates to CASSLGQGKETQYF.

The count of this clonotype is one. This may be a read error, as it is one base from a much larger clone. The chain has TRBV6-1 and TRBJ2-7; D is possibly TRBD1 (6 bases). The CDR3 totals 15 residues. CDR1 is MNHNS, CDR2 SASEGT, per germline. The CDR3 sequence: CASSEGQAKAYEQCF. In nucleotides, the CDR3 is TGTGCCAGCAGTGAAGGACAGGCAAAAGCCTACGAGCAGTGCTTC.

With regard to this clonotype: The junction shows a germline mismatch at one end, possibly a read error. V gene TRBV2 combines with J gene TRBJ2-7; no clear D. Per the germline V gene, CDR1 is SNHLY and CDR2 is FYNNEI. The CDR3 has 14 amino acids. The CDR3 coding sequence is TGTGCCATCAGTGACCCGGACCCCTCCCGCGAGCAGTACTTC. Residues: CAISDPDPSREQYF.

This clonotype was seen at least ten times. The V call is TRBV7-2, the J call TRBJ1-2; TRBD1 matches 8 bases. The germline CDR1 and CDR2 sequences are SGHTA and FQGNSA. The V segment lost 8 bases and the J segment 7 bases; nucleotides outside the gene matches: 12. This CDR3 region has 14 residues. The CDR3, as DNA: TGTGCCAGCGGCGAGGGGTGGGGGACAGGTGGCTACACCTTC. It translates to CASGEGWGTGGYTF.

Only one count was recorded for this clonotype. V and J are TRBV11-1 and TRBJ2-3, with TRBD2 matching 7 bases. The CDR3 spans 16 residues. V lost 2 bases, J lost 1 base, and 6 bases stayed unmatched. Germline V gene lookup returns CDR1 SGHAT and CDR2 FQDESV (reference sequence). The CDR3 region is CASSLYAGAGTDTQYF. In nucleotides, the CDR3 is TGTGCCAGCAGCTTATACGCGGGAGCTGGCACAGATACGCAGTATTTT.

Comments on this clonotype: At one end the junction does not follow the germline gene, possibly because of a read error. V is TRBV10-3 and J is TRBJ2-7, with 10 positions matching TRBD2. The CDR3 sequence is 15 residues long. Germline CDR1 is ENHRY and CDR2 is SYGVKD. The CDR3 DNA is TGTGCCAGCAGCCTGGGGGCTAGCGGGAGCTACGAGCGGTACTTC. Amino acids: CASSLGASGSYERYF.

The chain uses TRBV7-9 and TRBJ2-7; a possible D gene is TRBD1 (6 bases). The ends were cut back, 1 base at V and 7 bases at J, with 11 bases in the middle. The CDR3 runs to 13 residues. Per the germline V gene, CDR1 is SEHNR and CDR2 is FQNEAQ (reference sequence). The CDR3 protein is CASSLGQGWEQYF. In DNA, the CDR3 is TGTGCCAGCAGCTTAGGCCAGGGGTGGGAGCAGTACTTC.

The V and J genes are TRBV7-9 and TRBJ2-7, with a possible D match to TRBD1 (6 bases). This CDR3 is built from 14 residues. V was clipped by 4 bases and J by 1 base, with 11 bases between them. Germline CDR1 and CDR2: SEHNR and FQNEAQ (reference sequence). The CDR3 is CASSWTEYSYEQYF. In nucleotides, the CDR3 is TGTGCCAGCAGCTGGACAGAATATTCCTACGAGCAGTACTTC.

This clonotype has a count of ten or more. V and J are TRBV11-2 and TRBJ2-7, with D possibly TRBD1 on 5 matching bases. This CDR3 has 14 residues. Germline CDR1 and CDR2: SGHAT and FQNNGV. V was shortened by 0 bases and J by 5 bases, with 11 bases between the two germline ends. CDR3 loop: CASSLEGVWDEQYF. CDR3 DNA sequence: TGTGCCAGCAGCTTAGAAGGGGTTTGGGACGAGCAGTACTTC.

This clonotype has just a few counts. V and J are TRBV11-2 and TRBJ2-4; 12 bases are a match to TRBD2. The CDR3 is made up of 15 amino acids. CDR1 is SGHAT and CDR2 is FQNNGV in the germline V gene. V gave up 6 bases and J gave up 3 bases; unmatched junction bases: 3. The CDR3 DNA reads TGTGCCAGCAGTCGACTAGCGGGAGACAAAAACATTCAGTACTTC. It specifies CASSRLAGDKNIQYF.

This clonotype was detected ten times or more. The chain carries TRBV19 and TRBJ1-2; D may be TRBD1 (5 bases). This CDR3 is built from 14 residues. In germline, CDR1 is LNHDA, CDR2 SQIVND (reference sequence). Trimming left V 3 bases short and J 7 bases short, with 15 bases between. The CDR3 protein is CASSISQSGLGYTF. CDR3 in DNA: TGTGCCAGTAGTATTTCACAATCGGGGCTTGGCTACACCTTC.

This sequence joins TRBV7-9 and TRBJ1-4; D is possibly TRBD1 (6 bases). Germline CDR1 is SEHNR and CDR2 is FQNEAQ (reference sequence). V lost 3 bases and J 5 bases, leaving 7 bases between the germline ends. The CDR3 totals 13 residues. CDR3 residues: CASSLGQNEKLFF. The DNA for the CDR3 is TGTGCCAGCAGCTTGGGACAAAATGAAAAACTGTTTTTT.